These T cell receptor beta chains were read from a single sample in a study of metastatic and nonmetastatic thyroid tumors. TCRdb redid the clone calls on the PCR reads using MiXCR. The sample shows about 90,000 clones, around 9.1% of them seen only once. The sample taken for sequencing was blood. The receptors were gathered from a female donor with papillary thyroid cancer or a benign thyroid nodule (not recorded which). Some clones in this sample may be carry-over from other donors' samples. CDR3s include the opening cysteine and the closing phenylalanine or tryptophan. Fields, in order: clone size, J gene, V gene, CDR3 protein. Size values are once, few and many counts, or a class for expanded clones, and some rows have none.

>many|TRBJ1-5|TRBV4-2
CASSQGAGQPQHF
>few|TRBJ2-1|TRBV18
CASSYTSGGINEQFF
>many|TRBJ2-3|TRBV27
CASSLSAAHTDTQYF
>many|TRBJ1-2|TRBV6-2/TRBV6-3
CASSYKGGYTF
>.|TRBJ1-6|TRBV6-1
CASRPPGHNSPLHF
>many|TRBJ2-3|TRBV6-1
CASSGGTGGSTDTQYF
>many|TRBJ2-1|TRBV7-9
CASVPSKNNEQFF
>many|TRBJ2-1|TRBV6-6
CASSYGPGQWSEQFF
>few|TRBJ2-3|TRBV3-1
CASSSGGGPGTDTQYF
>many|TRBJ2-5|TRBV19
CASSRPTGGMQETQYF
>many|TRBJ2-3|TRBV30
CAWNRAASTDTQYF
>many|TRBJ2-5|TRBV19
CASRMGNKETQYF
>.|TRBJ2-6|TRBV15
CATSRERGVPGLCSGANVLTF
>many|TRBJ1-3|TRBV19
CASSPGAGVGNTIYF
>many|TRBJ1-2|TRBV2
CASSVDRGGTYGYTF
>many|TRBJ1-1|TRBV5-1
CASRAGNMNTEAFF
>few|TRBJ2-7|TRBV7-3
CASSLSGTGVYEQYF
>many|TRBJ1-4|TRBV20-1
CSAGGQTATNEKLFF
>many|TRBJ1-2|TRBV5-1
CASSLLLGGMSGYTF
>many|TRBJ1-1|TRBV5-1
CASSSVTGNTEAFF
>many|TRBJ1-6|TRBV7-9
CASSRWAGNNSPLHF
>many|TRBJ1-3|TRBV7-2
CASSFFGNTIYF
>many|TRBJ2-7|TRBV10-1
CASSFGYEQYF
>many|TRBJ1-2|TRBV19
CASSLGREPVYGYTF
>few|TRBJ1-2|TRBV5-4
CASSLQYRSYGYTF
>many|TRBJ1-2|TRBV6-4
CASRDYRGGYTF
>many|TRBJ1-1|TRBV7-2
CASSPISGRAEAFF
>.|TRBJ2-7|TRBV11-2
CASSPTVTGSYEQYF
>many|TRBJ2-4|TRBV19
CASSTEGDVAPQYF
>many|TRBJ2-5|TRBV6-1
CASSEGWGGETQYF
>many|TRBJ1-4|TRBV6-1
CASSVSATNEKLFF
>many|TRBJ1-2|TRBV5-1
CASSSNVGRTNYGYTF
>many|TRBJ1-2|TRBV20-1
CSATGQPNYGYTF
>few|TRBJ2-5|TRBV28
CASSPYPRGRGETQYF
>many|TRBJ1-2|TRBV19
CASSTRGTPGYGYTF
>.|TRBJ1-3|TRBV20-1
CSVRTGNSGNTIYF
>many|TRBJ1-1|TRBV15
CATSPRTGRNTEAFF
>.|TRBJ2-7|TRBV30
CAWRDTGQGRARYF
>.|TRBJ2-2|TRBV11-2
CASSRPLGLAATGELSF
>many|TRBJ2-7|TRBV11-2
CASSRSWTGGSYEQYF
>few|TRBJ2-2|TRBV5-1
CASSTGTQNTGELFF
>medium-sized|TRBJ1-5|TRBV6-2/TRBV6-3
CASSYGGGNQPQHF
>many|TRBJ1-2|TRBV28
CASSARQGRVGYTF
>.|TRBJ2-3|TRBV9
CASSAHTGADTQYF
>many|TRBJ1-4|TRBV9
CASSVGQGNEKLFF
>many|TRBJ2-3|TRBV6-2/TRBV6-3
CASRASGGKQDTQYF
>many|TRBJ2-1|TRBV6-4
CASRELAGGPSEQFF
>many|TRBJ2-1|TRBV6-1
CATLGRSGGGNEQFF
>many|TRBJ1-5|TRBV7-8
CASSLDAGSIGNQPQHF
>many|TRBJ2-2|TRBV28
CASSLGTDTGELFF